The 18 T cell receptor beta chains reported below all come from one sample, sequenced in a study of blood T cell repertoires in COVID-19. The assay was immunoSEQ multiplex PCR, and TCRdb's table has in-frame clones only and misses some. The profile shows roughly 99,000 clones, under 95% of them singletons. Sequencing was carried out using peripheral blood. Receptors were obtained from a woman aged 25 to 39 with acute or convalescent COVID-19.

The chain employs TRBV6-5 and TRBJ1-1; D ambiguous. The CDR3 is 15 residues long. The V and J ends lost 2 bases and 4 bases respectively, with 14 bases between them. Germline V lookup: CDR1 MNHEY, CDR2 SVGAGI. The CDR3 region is CASSYRTLLSTEAFF. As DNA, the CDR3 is TGTGCCAGCAGTTACCGGACTCTCCTCAGCACTGAAGCTTTCTTT.

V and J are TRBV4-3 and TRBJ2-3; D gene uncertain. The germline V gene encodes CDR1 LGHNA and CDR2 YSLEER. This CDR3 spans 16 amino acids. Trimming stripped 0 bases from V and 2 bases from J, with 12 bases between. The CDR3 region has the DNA TGCGCCAGCAGCCAAGAAATTGGGCAGAACACAGATACGCAGTATTTT. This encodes CASSQEIGQNTDTQYF.

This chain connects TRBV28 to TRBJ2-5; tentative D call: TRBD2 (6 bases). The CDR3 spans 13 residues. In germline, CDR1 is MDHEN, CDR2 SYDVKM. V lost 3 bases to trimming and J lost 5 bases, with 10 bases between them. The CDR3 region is CASSFGGWETQYF. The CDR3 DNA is TGTGCCAGCAGTTTTGGGGGGTGGGAGACCCAGTACTTC.

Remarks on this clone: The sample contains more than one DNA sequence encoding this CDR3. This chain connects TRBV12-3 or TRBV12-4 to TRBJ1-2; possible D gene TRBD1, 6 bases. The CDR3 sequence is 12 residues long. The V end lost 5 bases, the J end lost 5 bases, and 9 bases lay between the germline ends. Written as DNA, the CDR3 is TGTGCCAGCAGTCGAACAGGGTATGGCTACACCTTC. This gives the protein CASSRTGYGYTF.

CDR3 loop: CASRRWTSGRAHTGELFF. In DNA form, the CDR3 reads TGTGCCAGCAGGCGCTGGACTAGCGGGAGGGCCCACACCGGGGAGCTGTTTTTT. The chain carries TRBV27 and TRBJ2-2; 15 nucleotides align to TRBD2. The ends lost 6 bases at V and 3 bases at J; junction bases unmatched: 8. Per germline, CDR1 MNHEY and CDR2 SMNVEV (reference sequence). The CDR3 covers 18 residues.

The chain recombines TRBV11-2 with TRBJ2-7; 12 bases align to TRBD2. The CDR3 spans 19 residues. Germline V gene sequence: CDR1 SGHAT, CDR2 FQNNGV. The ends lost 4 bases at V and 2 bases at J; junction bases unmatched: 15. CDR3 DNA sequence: TGTGCCAGCAGCTCGATACAACTAGCGGGGGGCCCACTCCCCTACGAGCAGTACTTC. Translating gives CASSSIQLAGGPLPYEQYF.

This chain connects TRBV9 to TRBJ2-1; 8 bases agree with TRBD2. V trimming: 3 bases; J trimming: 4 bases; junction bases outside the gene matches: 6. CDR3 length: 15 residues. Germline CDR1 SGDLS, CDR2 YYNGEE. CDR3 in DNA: TGTGCCAGCAGCGCCGGGGGGGAACCTTACAATGAGCAGTTCTTC. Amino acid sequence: CASSAGGEPYNEQFF.

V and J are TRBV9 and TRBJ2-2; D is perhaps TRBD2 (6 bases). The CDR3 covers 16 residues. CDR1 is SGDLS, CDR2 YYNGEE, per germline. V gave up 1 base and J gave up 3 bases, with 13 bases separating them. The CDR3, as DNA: TGTGCCAGCAGCGTAACCGGGAGTCTTGACACCGGGGAGCTGTTTTTT. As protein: CASSVTGSLDTGELFF.

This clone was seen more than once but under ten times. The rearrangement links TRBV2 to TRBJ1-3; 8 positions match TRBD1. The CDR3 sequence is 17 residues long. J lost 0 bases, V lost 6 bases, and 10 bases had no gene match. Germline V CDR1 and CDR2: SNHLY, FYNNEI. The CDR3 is CASRGQVGRYSGNTIYF. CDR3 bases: TGTGCCAGCAGGGGACAGGTCGGACGTTACTCTGGAAACACCATATATTTT.

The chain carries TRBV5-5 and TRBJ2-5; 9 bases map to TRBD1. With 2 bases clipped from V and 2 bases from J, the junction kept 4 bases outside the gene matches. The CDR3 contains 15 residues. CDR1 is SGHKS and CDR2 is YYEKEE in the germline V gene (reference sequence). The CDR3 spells CASSFAGQGQETQYF. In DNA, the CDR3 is TGTGCCAGCAGCTTCGCGGGACAGGGACAAGAGACCCAGTACTTC. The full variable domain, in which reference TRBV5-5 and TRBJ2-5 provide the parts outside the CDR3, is DAGVTQSPTHLIKTRGQQVTLRCSPISGHKSVSWYQQVLGQGPQFIFQYYEKEERGRGNFPDRFSARQFPNYSSELNVNALLLGDSALYLCASSFAGQGQETQYFGPGTRLLVL.

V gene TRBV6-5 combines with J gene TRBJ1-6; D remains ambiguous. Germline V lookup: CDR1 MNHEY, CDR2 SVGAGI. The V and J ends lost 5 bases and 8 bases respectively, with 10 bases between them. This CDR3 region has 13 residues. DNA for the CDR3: TGTGCCAGCAGTCAGCGGAGGGATTCACCCCTCCACTTT. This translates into CASSQRRDSPLHF.

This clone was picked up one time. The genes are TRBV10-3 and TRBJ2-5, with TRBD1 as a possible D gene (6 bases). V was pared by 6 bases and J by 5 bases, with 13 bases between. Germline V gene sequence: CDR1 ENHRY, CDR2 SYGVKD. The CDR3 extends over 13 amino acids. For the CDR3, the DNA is TGTGCCATCAGACCACAGGGTACGGAGACCCAGTACTTC. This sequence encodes CAIRPQGTETQYF.

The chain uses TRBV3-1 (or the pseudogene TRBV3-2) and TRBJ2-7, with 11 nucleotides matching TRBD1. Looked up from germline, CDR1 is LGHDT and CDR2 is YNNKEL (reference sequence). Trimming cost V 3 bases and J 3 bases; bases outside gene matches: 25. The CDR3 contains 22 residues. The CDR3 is CASSHPGQGARSGEARGYEQYF. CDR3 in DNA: TGTGCCAGCAGCCACCCCGGACAGGGGGCGAGAAGTGGAGAGGCTAGGGGCTACGAGCAGTACTTC.

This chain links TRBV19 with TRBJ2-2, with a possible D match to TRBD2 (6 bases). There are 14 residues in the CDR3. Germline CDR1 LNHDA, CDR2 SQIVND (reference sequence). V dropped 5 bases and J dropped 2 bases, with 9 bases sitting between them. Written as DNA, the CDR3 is TGTGCCAGTAGTGGTAGCGGAAACACCGGGGAGCTGTTTTTT. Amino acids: CASSGSGNTGELFF.

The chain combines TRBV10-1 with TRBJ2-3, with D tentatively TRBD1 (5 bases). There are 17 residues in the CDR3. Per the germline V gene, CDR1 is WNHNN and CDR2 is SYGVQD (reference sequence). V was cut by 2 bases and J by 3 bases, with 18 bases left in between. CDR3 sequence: CASSEGWGAPSTDTQYF. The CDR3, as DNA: TGCGCCAGCAGTGAGGGATGGGGCGCTCCCTCGACAGATACGCAGTATTTT.

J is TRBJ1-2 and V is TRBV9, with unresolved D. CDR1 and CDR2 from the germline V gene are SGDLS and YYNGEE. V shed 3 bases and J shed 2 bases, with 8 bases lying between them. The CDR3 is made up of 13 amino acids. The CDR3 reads CASSASGNYGYTF. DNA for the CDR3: TGTGCCAGCAGCGCCTCGGGGAACTATGGCTACACCTTC.

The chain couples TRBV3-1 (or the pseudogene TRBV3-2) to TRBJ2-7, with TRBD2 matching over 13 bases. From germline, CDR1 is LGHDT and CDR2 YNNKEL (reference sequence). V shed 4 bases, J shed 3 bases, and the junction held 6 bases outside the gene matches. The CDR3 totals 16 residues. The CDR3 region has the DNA TGTGCCAGCAGCCCTGGGACTAGCGGGATATACTACGAGCAGTACTTC. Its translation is CASSPGTSGIYYEQYF.

The CDR3: CASSQRDRGANEQFF. In nucleotides, the CDR3 is TGTGCCAGCAGCCAACGGGACAGGGGCGCCAATGAGCAGTTCTTC. The V call is TRBV3-1 (or the pseudogene TRBV3-2), the J call TRBJ2-1; 10 bases align to TRBD1. J gave up 6 bases and V 2 bases, and 4 bases lay outside the gene matches. This CDR3 spans 15 amino acids. CDR1 is LGHDT, CDR2 YNNKEL, per germline (reference sequence).